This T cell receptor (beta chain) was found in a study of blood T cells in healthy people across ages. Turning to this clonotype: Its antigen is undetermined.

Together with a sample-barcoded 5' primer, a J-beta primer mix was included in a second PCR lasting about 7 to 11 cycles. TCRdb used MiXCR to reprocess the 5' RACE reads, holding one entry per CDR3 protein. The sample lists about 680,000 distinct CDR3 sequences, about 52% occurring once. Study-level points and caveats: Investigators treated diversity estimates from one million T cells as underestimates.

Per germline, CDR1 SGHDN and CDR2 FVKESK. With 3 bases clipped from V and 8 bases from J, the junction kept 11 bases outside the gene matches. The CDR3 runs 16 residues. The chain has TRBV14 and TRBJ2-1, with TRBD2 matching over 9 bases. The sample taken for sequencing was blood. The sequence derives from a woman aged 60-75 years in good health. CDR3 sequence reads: CASSQQWREGHDEQFF. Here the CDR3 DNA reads TGTGCCAGCAGCCAGCAGTGGCGGGAGGGCCACGATGAGCAGTTCTTC.